This T cell receptor beta chain appears in the sequencing data of a study of blood T cell repertoires in COVID-19. Study in general: Acute and convalescent COVID-19 samples came from the United States, Italy and Spain.

The study drew participants aged about 18 to 89 years from some 24 US areas. Cohorts were assigned according to the clinical history that participants reported. Germline V lookup: CDR1 LNHNV, CDR2 YYDKDF (reference sequence). The V and J ends lost 3 bases and 2 bases, in that order; junction bases with no gene match: 2. This CDR3 contains 14 residues. TCRdb's copy holds only in-frame clones and misses some; the assay was immunoSEQ multiplex PCR. The data contain 330,000 or so clones, 80% to 90% of them singletons. The sequenced material came from PBMCs or T cells enriched from blood (not recorded which). This clonotype originated in a young man who had recovered from COVID-19. This chain joins TRBV15 and TRBJ2-3, with TRBD1 matching over 7 bases. The CDR3 here is CATSRDRNTDTQYF. The DNA of the CDR3 is TGTGCCACCAGCAGGGACAGGAACACAGATACGCAGTATTTT.